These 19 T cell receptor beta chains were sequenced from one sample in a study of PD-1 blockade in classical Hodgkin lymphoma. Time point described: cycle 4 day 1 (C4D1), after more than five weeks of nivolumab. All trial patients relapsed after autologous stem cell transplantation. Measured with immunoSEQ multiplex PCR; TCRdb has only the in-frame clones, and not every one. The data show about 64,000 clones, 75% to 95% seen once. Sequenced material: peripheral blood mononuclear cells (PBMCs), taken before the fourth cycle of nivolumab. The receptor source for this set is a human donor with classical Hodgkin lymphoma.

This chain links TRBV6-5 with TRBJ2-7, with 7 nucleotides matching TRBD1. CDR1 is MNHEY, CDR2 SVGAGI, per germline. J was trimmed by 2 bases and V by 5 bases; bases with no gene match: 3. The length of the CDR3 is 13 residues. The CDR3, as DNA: TGTGCCAGCAGTCCCGACAGGGCCTACGAGCAGTACTTC. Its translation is CASSPDRAYEQYF.

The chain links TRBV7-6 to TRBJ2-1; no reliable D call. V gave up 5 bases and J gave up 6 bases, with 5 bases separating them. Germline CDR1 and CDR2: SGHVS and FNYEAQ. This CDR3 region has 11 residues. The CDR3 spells CASSIGNEQFF. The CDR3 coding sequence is TGTGCCAGCAGCATCGGCAATGAGCAGTTCTTC.

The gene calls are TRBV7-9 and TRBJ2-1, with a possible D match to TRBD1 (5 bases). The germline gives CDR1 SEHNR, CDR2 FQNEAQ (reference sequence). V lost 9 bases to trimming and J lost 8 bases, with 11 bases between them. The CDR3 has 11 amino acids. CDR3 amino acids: CASSRGDEQFF. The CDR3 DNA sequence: TGTGCCAGTTCAAGGGGCGATGAGCAGTTCTTC.

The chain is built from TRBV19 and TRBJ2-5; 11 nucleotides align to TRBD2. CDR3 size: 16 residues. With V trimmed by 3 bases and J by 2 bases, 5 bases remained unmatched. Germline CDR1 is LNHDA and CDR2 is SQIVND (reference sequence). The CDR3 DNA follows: TGTGCCAGTAGTATCCGGACTAGCGGGCAACAAGAGACCCAGTACTTC. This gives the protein CASSIRTSGQQETQYF.

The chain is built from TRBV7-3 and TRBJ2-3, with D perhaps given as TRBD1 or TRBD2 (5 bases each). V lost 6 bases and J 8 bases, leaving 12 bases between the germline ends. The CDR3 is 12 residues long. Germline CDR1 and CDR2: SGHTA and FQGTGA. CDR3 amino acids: CASSPTGGTQYF. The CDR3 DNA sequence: TGTGCCAGCAGTCCAACAGGAGGTACGCAGTATTTT.

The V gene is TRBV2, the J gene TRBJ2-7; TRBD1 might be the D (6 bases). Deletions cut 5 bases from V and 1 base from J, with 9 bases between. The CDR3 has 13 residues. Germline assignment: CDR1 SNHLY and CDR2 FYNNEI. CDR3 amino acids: CASSNDRSYEQYF. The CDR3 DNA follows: TGTGCCAGCAGTAACGACAGGTCCTACGAGCAGTACTTC.

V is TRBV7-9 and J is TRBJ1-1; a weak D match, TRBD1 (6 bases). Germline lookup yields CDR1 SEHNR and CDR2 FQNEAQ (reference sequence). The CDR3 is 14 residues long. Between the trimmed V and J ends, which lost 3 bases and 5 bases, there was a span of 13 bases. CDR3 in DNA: TGTGCCAGCAGCTTGAGAAGGGGGGGAACTGAAGCTTTCTTT. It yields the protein CASSLRRGGTEAFF.

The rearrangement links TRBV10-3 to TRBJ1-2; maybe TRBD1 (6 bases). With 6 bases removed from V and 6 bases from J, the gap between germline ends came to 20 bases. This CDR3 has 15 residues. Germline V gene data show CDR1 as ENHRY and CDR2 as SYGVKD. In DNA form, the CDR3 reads TGTGCCATCAGCCCGACTGTACCAGGGGTAAATGGCTACACCTTC. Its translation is CAISPTVPGVNGYTF.

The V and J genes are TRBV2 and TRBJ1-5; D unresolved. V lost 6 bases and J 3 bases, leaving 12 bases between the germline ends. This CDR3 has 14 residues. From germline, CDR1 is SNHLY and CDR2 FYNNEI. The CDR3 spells CASRVQEYNQPQHF. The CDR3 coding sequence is TGTGCCAGCAGAGTACAAGAATACAATCAGCCCCAGCATTTT.

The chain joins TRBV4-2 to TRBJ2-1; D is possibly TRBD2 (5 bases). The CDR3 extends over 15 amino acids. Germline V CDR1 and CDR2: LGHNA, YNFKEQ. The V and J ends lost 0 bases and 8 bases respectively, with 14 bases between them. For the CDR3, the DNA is TGTGCCAGCAGCCAAGATAGGACTTATGTAGATGAGCAGTTCTTC. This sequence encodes CASSQDRTYVDEQFF.

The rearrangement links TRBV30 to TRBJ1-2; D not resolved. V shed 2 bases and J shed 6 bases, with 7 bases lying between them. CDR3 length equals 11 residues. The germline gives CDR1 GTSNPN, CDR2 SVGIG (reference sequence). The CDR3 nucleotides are TGTGCCTGGAGTAGTGGTAATGGCTACACCTTC. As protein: CAWSSGNGYTF.

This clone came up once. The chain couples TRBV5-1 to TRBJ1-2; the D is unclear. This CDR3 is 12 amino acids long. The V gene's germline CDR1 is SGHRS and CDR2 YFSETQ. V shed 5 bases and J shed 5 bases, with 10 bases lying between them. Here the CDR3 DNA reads TGCGCCAGCAGTTTTGACCAATATGGCTACACCTTC. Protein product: CASSFDQYGYTF.

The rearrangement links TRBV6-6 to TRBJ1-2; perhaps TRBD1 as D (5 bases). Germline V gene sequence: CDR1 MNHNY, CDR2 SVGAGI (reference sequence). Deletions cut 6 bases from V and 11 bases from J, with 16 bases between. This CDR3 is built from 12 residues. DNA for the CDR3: TGTGCCAGCAGAGAGAATAATCAGGGTTACACCTTC. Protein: CASRENNQGYTF.

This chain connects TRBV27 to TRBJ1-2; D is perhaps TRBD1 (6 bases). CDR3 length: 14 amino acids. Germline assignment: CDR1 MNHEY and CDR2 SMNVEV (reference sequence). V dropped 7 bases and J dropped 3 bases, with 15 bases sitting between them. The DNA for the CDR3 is TGTGCCAGCAATCCGGCTGGACAGCACTATGGCTACACCTTC. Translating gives CASNPAGQHYGYTF.

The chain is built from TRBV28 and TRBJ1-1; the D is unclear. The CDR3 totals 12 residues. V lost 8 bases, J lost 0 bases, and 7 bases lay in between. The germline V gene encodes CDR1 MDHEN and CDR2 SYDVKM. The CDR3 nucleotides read TGTGCCAGCCGTCCCGTGAACACTGAAGCTTTCTTT. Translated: CASRPVNTEAFF.

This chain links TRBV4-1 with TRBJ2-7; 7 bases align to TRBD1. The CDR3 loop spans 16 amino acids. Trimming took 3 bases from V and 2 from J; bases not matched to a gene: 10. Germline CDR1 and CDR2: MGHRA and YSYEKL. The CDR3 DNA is TGCGCCAGCAGCCATCCTGGACAGGCGAGCGCCTACGAGCAGTACTTC. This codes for CASSHPGQASAYEQYF.

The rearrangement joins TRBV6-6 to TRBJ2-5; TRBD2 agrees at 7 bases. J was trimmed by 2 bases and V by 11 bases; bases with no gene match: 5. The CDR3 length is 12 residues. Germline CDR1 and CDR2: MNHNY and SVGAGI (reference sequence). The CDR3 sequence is CASGGGQETQYF. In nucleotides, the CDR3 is TGTGCCTCTGGCGGGGGACAAGAGACCCAGTACTTC.

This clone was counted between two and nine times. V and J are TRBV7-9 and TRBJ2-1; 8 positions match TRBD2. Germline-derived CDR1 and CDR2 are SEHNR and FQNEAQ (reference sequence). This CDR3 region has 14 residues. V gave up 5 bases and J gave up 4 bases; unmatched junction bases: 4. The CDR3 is CASSPKREYNEQFF. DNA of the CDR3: TGTGCCAGCAGCCCTAAGCGGGAGTACAATGAGCAGTTCTTC.

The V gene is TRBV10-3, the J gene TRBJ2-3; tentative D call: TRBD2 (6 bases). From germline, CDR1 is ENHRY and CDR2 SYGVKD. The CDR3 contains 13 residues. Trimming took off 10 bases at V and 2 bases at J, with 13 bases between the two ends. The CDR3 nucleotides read TGTGCCACCGCGGGACTCTCCACAGATACGCAGTATTTT. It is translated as CATAGLSTDTQYF.